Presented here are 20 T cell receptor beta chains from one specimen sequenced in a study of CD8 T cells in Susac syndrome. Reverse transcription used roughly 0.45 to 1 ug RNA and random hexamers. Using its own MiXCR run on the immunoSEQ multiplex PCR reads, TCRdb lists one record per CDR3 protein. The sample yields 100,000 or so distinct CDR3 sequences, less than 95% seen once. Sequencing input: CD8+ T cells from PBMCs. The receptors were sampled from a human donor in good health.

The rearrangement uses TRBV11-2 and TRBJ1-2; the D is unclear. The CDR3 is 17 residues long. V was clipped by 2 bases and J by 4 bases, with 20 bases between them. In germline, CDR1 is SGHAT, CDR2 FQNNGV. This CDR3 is CASSLFALPEGIYGYTF. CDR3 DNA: TGTGCCAGCAGCTTATTCGCCCTTCCAGAGGGTATCTATGGCTACACCTTC.

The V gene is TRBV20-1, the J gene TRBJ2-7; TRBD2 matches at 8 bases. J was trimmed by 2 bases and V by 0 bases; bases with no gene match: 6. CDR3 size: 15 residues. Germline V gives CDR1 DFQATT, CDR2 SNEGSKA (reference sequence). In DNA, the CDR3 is TGCAGTGCTAGAGATTTTAGTAGCGGGGCCTACGAGCAGTACTTC. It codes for CSARDFSSGAYEQYF.

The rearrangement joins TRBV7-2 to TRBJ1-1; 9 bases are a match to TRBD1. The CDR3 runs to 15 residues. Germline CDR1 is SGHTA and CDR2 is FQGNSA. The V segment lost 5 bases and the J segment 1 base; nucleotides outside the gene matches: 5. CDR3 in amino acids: CASSPTTGGNTEAFF. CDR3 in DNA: TGTGCCAGCAGCCCAACGACAGGGGGGAACACTGAAGCTTTCTTT.

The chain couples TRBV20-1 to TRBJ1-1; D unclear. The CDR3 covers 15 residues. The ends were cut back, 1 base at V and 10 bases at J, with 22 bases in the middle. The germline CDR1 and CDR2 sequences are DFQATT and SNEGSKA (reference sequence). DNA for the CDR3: TGCAGTGCTAGAGCCGGGTCGGACCTTCCTTCGGGAGCTTTCTTT. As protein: CSARAGSDLPSGAFF.

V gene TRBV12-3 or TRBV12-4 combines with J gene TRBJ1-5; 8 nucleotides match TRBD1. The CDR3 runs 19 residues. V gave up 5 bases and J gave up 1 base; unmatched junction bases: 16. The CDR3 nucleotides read TGTGCCAGCAGTCCAATGCAGGGGGCAGGTTTTACAAGCAATCAGCCCCAGCATTTT. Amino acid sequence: CASSPMQGAGFTSNQPQHF.

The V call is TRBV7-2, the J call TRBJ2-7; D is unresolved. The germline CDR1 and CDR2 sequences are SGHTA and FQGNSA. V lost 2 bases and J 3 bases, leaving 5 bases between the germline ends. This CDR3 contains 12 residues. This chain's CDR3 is CASSLPYYEQYF. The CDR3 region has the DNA TGTGCCAGCAGCTTACCCTACTACGAGCAGTACTTC.

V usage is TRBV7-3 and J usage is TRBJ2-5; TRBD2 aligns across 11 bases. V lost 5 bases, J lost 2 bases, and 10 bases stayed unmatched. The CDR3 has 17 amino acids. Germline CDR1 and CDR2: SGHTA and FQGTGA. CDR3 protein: CASSPAGTSGPQETQYF. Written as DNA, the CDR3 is TGTGCCAGCAGCCCCGCCGGGACTAGCGGCCCACAAGAGACCCAGTACTTC.

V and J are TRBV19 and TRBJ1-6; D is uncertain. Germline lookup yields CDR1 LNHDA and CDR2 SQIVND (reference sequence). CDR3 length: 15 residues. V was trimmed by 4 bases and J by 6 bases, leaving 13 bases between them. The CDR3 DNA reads TGTGCCAGTAGTACCTTGCGGGGTAGTAATTCACCCCTCCACTTT. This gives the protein CASSTLRGSNSPLHF.

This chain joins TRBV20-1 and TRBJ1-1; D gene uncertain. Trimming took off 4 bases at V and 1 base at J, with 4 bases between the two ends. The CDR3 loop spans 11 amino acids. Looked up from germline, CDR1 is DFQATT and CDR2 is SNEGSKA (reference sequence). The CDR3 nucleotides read TGCAGTGCTATGGGGAACACTGAAGCTTTCTTT. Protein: CSAMGNTEAFF.

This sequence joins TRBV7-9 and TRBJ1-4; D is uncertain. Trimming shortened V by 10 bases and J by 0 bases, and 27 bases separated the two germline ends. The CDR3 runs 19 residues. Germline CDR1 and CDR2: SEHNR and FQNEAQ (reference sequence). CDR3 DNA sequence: TGTGCCACCCCACCCGTCTCGGAACCCTTCAATCCAACTAATGAAAAACTGTTTTTT. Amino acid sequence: CATPPVSEPFNPTNEKLFF.

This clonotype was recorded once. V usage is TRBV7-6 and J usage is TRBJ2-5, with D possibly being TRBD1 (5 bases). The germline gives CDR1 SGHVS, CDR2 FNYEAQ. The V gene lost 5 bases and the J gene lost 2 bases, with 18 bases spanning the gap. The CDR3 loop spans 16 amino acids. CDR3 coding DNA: TGTGCCAGCAGCCAGGGAACAGCCGATATACAAGAGACCCAGTACTTC. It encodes CASSQGTADIQETQYF.

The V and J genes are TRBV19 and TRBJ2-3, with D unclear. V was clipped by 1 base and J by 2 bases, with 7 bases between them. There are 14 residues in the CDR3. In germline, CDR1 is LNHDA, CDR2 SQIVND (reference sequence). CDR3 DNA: TGTGCCAGTAGTATAGCCGGTTACACAGATACGCAGTATTTT. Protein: CASSIAGYTDTQYF.

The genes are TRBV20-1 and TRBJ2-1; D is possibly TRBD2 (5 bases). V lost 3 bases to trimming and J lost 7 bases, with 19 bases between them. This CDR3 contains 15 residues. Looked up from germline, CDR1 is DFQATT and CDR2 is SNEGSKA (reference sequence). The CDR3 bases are TGCAGTGCTAGGATTAGAGGATTGAGAGGGAATGAGCAGTTCTTC. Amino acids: CSARIRGLRGNEQFF.

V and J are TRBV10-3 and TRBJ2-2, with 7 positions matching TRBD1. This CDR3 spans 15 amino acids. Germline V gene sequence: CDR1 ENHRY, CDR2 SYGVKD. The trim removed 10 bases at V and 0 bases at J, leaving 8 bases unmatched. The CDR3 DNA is TGTGCCACCAACCACAGGGGTGCGAACACCGGGGAGCTGTTTTTT. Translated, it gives CATNHRGANTGELFF.

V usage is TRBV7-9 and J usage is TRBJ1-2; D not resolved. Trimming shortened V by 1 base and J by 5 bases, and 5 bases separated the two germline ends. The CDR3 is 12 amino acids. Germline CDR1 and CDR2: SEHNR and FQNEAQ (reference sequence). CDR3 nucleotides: TGTGCCAGCAGCTTAGACAGATATGGCTACACCTTC. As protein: CASSLDRYGYTF.

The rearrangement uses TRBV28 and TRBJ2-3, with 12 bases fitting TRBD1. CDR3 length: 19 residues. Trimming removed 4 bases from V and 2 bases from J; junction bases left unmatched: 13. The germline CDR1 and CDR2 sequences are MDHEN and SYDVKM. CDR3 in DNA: TGTGCCAGCAGTTCTCCACCGGGACAGGGGGCCACAGTCACAGATACGCAGTATTTT. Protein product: CASSSPPGQGATVTDTQYF.

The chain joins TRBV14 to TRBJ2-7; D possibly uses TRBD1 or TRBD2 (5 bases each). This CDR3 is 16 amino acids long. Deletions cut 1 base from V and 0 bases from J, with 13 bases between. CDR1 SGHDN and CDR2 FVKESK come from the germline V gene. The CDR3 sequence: CASSQVITGASYEQYF. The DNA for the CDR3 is TGTGCCAGCAGCCAAGTAATAACCGGGGCCTCCTACGAGCAGTACTTC.

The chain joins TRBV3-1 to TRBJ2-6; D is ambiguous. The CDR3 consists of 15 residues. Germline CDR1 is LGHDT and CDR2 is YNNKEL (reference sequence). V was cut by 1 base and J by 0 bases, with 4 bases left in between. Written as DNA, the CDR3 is TGTGCCAGCAGCCAAGTAGGCTCTGGGGCCAACGTCCTGACTTTC. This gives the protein CASSQVGSGANVLTF.

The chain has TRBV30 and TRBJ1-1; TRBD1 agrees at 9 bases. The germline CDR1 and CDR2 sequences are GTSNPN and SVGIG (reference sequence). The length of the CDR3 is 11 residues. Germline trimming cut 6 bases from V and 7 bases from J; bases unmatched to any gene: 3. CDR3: CACDRGDEAFF. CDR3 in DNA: TGTGCCTGCGACAGGGGGGATGAAGCTTTCTTT.

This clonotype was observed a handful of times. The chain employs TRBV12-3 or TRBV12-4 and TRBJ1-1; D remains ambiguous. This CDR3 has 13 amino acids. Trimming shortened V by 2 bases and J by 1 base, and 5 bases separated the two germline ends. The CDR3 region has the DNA TGTGCCAGCAGTTTATTTAGGAACACTGAAGCTTTCTTT. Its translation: CASSLFRNTEAFF.